This T cell receptor (beta chain) was sequenced in a study of glioma-infiltrating T cells after dendritic cell vaccination. Study as a whole: Patients received three intradermal dendritic cell vaccine injections at biweekly intervals. The study, taken as a whole, reports: Patients with more pretreatment TILs had longer time to progression and survival.

Worth noting for this clone: The antigen remains undetermined.

Looked up from germline, CDR1 is SGDLS and CDR2 is YYNGEE. The CDR3 contains 15 residues. Trimming pared 2 bases from V and 0 bases from J, leaving 9 bases between. Only in-frame clones appear in the TCRdb table, and some are missing; sequencing was by immunoSEQ multiplex PCR. The sample carries approximately 50,000 clones, around 91% recorded once. Time point reported: after dendritic cell vaccination, including at tumor progression/relapse. Only patients with spare fresh-frozen tumor and over two years of follow-up were included. None of the glioblastoma patients had an isocitrate dehydrogenase mutation.

The sequences come from blood, collected after dendritic cell vaccination. The genes are TRBV9 and TRBJ2-1; D not certain. The receptor was derived from a human donor with glioblastoma. CDR3 DNA: TGTGCCAGCAGCGTCACAGAGAGCTCCTACAATGAGCAGTTCTTC. This gives the protein CASSVTESSYNEQFF.